Each of the 24 T cell receptor beta chains below was sequenced from the same sample in a study of tissue T cells after allogeneic stem cell transplantation (dated by TCRdb to the early 2020s). Libraries were constructed by the immunoSEQ multiplex PCR assay. The table comes from immuneACCESS by way of TCRdb, which keeps in-frame sequences with V and J called. Part of the clones is missing from these tables; in studies checked, under half for an unresolved V gene and the rest for unknown reasons. The sample yields more than 2,500 clones; under 50% were counted once. 25% to 30% of the sample rests with the top ten. The sample's time point, from its label and the paper: mouse harvest day 14 after allogeneic transplant. Mouse grafts combined 10^7 T-cell-depleted bone marrow cells with 10^6 splenic CD5+ T cells, given via tail vein injection. Sequencing was performed on lymph node tissue. The receptors were gathered from a female BALB/c mouse given C57BL/6 T cells with graft-versus-host disease after an allogeneic hematopoietic cell transplant.

Of note for this clone: The genes and germline here are from mouse. CDR3 DNA (partial): TGTGCCAGCAGCCCCGGGACAGGGCATGAACAGTAC. This sequence encodes CASSPGTGHEQY. The full CDR3 is CASSPGTGHEQYF. The chain joins TRBV26 to TRBJ2-7; the match to TRBD1 covers 9 bases. The read ends 1 residue before the CDR3 terminus; that terminus is restored from the germline J gene. The CDR3 length is 13 residues. Trimming removed 6 bases from V and 5 bases from J; junction bases left unmatched: 5. CDR1 and CDR2 from the germline V gene are KGHPV and FQNQEV (reference sequence).

With respect to this clone: Here the gene names and germline are mouse. Coverage ceases 1 residue before the CDR3 finishes, and the germline J gene fills in the end. The rearrangement joins TRBV12-2 to TRBJ2-3; D might be TRBD2 (7 bases). CDR3 length: 15 amino acids. The ends were cut back, 0 bases at V and 0 bases at J, with 9 bases in the middle. CDR1 and CDR2 (germline): SGHLS, HYDKME. The CDR3 here is CASSLRGASAETLYF. CDR3 DNA (partial): TGTGCCAGCTCTCTCAGGGGGGCTAGTGCAGAAACGCTGTAT. Using reference TRBV12-2 and TRBJ2-3 for the parts outside the CDR3, the full variable domain is NSGVVQSPRYIIKGKGERSILKCIPISGHLSVAWYQQTQGQELKFFIQHYDKMERDKGNLPSRFSVQQFDDYHSEMNMSALELEDSAVYFCASSLRGASAETLYFGSGTRLTVL.

This clone was observed a handful of times. These gene names are mouse names. The CDR3 end lies 1 residue beyond the end of the read and is filled in from the germline J gene. This sequence joins TRBV26 and TRBJ2-7; TRBD2 matches at 11 bases. V trimming: 4 bases; J trimming: 0 bases; junction bases outside the gene matches: 5. Per germline, CDR1 KGHPV and CDR2 FQNQEV (reference sequence). The CDR3 runs to 16 residues. CDR3 region: CASSPDWGGSSYEQYF. CDR3 DNA, as far as it was read: TGTGCCAGCAGTCCCGACTGGGGGGGGAGCTCCTATGAACAGTAC.

Regarding this clone: A read error may be the cause here, since a much bigger clone is one base away. Gene labels here are mouse ones. The CDR3 end lies 1 residue beyond the end of the read and is filled in from the germline J gene. The chain joins TRBV31 to TRBJ2-1; 13 bases map to TRBD2. The CDR3 has 15 residues. Germline CDR1 and CDR2: GKSSPN and SITVG. Germline trimming cut 3 bases from V and 6 bases from J; bases unmatched to any gene: 5. CDR3 bases read: TGTGCCTGGAGGCGGGACTGGGGGGGAAGTGCTGAGCAGTTC. This encodes CAWRRDWGGSAEQF. The complete CDR3 protein is CAWRRDWGGSAEQFF.

A remark on this clone: Gene names denote mouse genes. The CDR3 goes on 1 residue after the read ends, and that part is filled in from the germline J gene. The chain carries TRBV26 and TRBJ2-4; no clear D gene. This CDR3 has 14 residues. Germline CDR1 KGHPV, CDR2 FQNQEV (reference sequence). The V gene lost 4 bases and the J gene lost 0 bases, with 8 bases spanning the gap. This CDR3 is CASSPHKSQNTLYF. The covered CDR3 bases are TGTGCCAGCAGTCCCCACAAGAGTCAAAACACCTTGTAC. The full variable domain, its missing parts supplied by reference TRBV26 and TRBJ2-4, is NSKVIQTPRYLVKGQGQKAKMRCIPEKGHPVVFWYQQNKNNEFKFLINFQNQEVLQQIDMTEKRFSAECPSNSPCSLEIQSSEAGDSALYLCASSPHKSQNTLYFGAGTRLSVL.

By frequency in the sample, this clone is medium-sized. Gene names are the mouse ones. The read stops 1 residue short of the end of the CDR3; the missing end is completed from the germline J gene. The chain couples TRBV26 to TRBJ2-5, with D unclear. The germline V and J ends were trimmed by 2 bases and 5 bases, with 5 bases remaining between them. Germline-derived CDR1 and CDR2 are KGHPV and FQNQEV (reference sequence). The CDR3 length is 12 residues. The CDR3: CASSLMGDTQYF. The sequenced CDR3 bases are TGTGCCAGCAGTCTGATGGGAGACACCCAGTAC.

By its share, this clone is medium-sized. Gene labels here are mouse ones. The read ends 1 residue before the CDR3 terminus; that terminus is restored from the germline J gene. V is TRBV26 and J is TRBJ2-7; no firm D call. This CDR3 is 12 amino acids long. The ends were cut back, 2 bases at V and 0 bases at J, with 2 bases in the middle. The germline V gene has CDR1 KGHPV and CDR2 FQNQEV (reference sequence). Incomplete CDR3 DNA: TGTGCCAGCAGTCTGGACTCCTATGAACAGTAC. It encodes CASSLDSYEQY. The whole CDR3 is CASSLDSYEQYF.

This clone was seen more than once but under ten times. Gene names denote mouse genes. The read comes to an end 1 residue before the CDR3 does, leaving the germline J gene to fill in the end. This sequence joins TRBV26 and TRBJ1-4; a weak D match, TRBD1 (6 bases). Trimming took off 6 bases at V and 3 bases at J, with 14 bases between the two ends. Germline values: CDR1 KGHPV, CDR2 FQNQEV (reference sequence). This CDR3 contains 15 residues. The CDR3 sequence is CASRRARGANERLFF. CDR3 DNA, as far as it was read: TGTGCCAGCAGGAGGGCCAGGGGAGCCAACGAAAGATTATTT.

This clone is classed as medium-sized (0.01 to 0.1%). Gene labels here are mouse ones. Read coverage stops 1 residue before the CDR3 terminus; the germline J gene supplies the remainder. V is TRBV26 and J is TRBJ2-2, with 7 nucleotides matching TRBD1. V dropped 4 bases and J dropped 3; count of bases not matched to a gene: 2. Germline V gives CDR1 KGHPV, CDR2 FQNQEV (reference sequence). The CDR3 contains 14 residues. The CDR3 loop reads CASSPQGHTGQLYF. The part of the CDR3 DNA that was read is TGTGCCAGCAGTCCACAGGGGCACACCGGGCAGCTCTAC.

A remark on this clone: Mouse gene names apply. The sequenced fragment ends 1 residue before the CDR3 boundary, so the rest is inferred from the germline J gene. The J gene is TRBJ2-7, the V gene TRBV14; D possibly corresponds to TRBD1 (5 bases). V dropped 5 bases and J dropped 5 bases, with 14 bases sitting between them. The CDR3 contains 13 residues. Germline CDR1 is SGHDT and CDR2 is FRDEAV. CDR3 DNA (partial): TGTGCCAGCAGCCCCCCCCCAGGGCATGAACAGTAC. Translated: CASSPPPGHEQY. The whole CDR3 sequence reads CASSPPPGHEQYF.

Notes on this clone: All gene names here are mouse names. The read gets to within 1 residue of the CDR3 end, and the germline J gene fills in the rest. The chain is built from TRBV26 and TRBJ1-5; D not resolved. Germline V lookup: CDR1 KGHPV, CDR2 FQNQEV (reference sequence). V dropped 4 bases and J dropped 4 bases, with 8 bases sitting between them. The CDR3 consists of 13 residues. The CDR3 reads CASSHDMNQAPLF. The sequenced CDR3 bases are TGTGCCAGCAGTCACGACATGAACCAGGCTCCGCTT. The variable domain in full, completed from reference TRBV26 and TRBJ1-5, reads NSKVIQTPRYLVKGQGQKAKMRCIPEKGHPVVFWYQQNKNNEFKFLINFQNQEVLQQIDMTEKRFSAECPSNSPCSLEIQSSEAGDSALYLCASSHDMNQAPLFGEGTRLSVL.

This clone appeared a few times. The gene names given are mouse names. The read comes to an end 1 residue before the CDR3 does, leaving the germline J gene to fill in the end. The rearrangement links TRBV16 to TRBJ1-1; TRBD1 matches 9 bases. Germline V gene sequence: CDR1 SGHSA, CDR2 FRNQAP. The J segment lost 0 bases and the V segment lost 5 bases, leaving 1 base of the junction unmatched. The CDR3 runs 14 residues. The CDR3 bases that were read are TGTGCAAGCAGCCGACAGGGGGCAAACACAGAAGTCTTC. This gives the protein CASSRQGANTEVF. The complete CDR3 protein is CASSRQGANTEVFF.

About this clone: Gene names are the mouse ones. Read coverage stops 1 residue before the CDR3 terminus; the germline J gene supplies the remainder. The chain couples TRBV26 to TRBJ2-4, with D perhaps assigned TRBD1 or TRBD2 (5 bases each). Germline V gene sequence: CDR1 KGHPV, CDR2 FQNQEV (reference sequence). The length of the CDR3 is 13 residues. V was shortened by 6 bases and J by 0 bases, with 7 bases between the two germline ends. The sequenced CDR3 bases are TGTGCCAGCAGCCGGGACAGTCAAAACACCTTGTAC. Translated: CASSRDSQNTLY. The complete CDR3 protein is CASSRDSQNTLYF. Using reference TRBV26 and TRBJ2-4 for the parts outside the CDR3, the full variable domain is NSKVIQTPRYLVKGQGQKAKMRCIPEKGHPVVFWYQQNKNNEFKFLINFQNQEVLQQIDMTEKRFSAECPSNSPCSLEIQSSEAGDSALYLCASSRDSQNTLYFGAGTRLSVL.

This clone showed up just once. Genes here carry mouse names. Sequencing ends 1 residue short of the CDR3 end; the germline J gene provides the rest. The chain has TRBV29 and TRBJ2-5; 8 positions match TRBD2. The CDR3 is 14 residues long. The trim removed 2 bases at V and 5 bases at J, leaving 3 bases unmatched. Germline values: CDR1 MSHET, CDR2 SYDVDS. Partial CDR3 DNA: TGTGCTAGCAGTTTAAGCTGGGGGGTAGACACCCAGTAC. It translates to CASSLSWGVDTQY. Given in full, the CDR3 is CASSLSWGVDTQYF.

With regard to this clone: Mouse germline and gene names are used. The DNA ends 1 residue before the CDR3 does, and the rest of the CDR3 is filled in from the germline J gene. This sequence joins TRBV31 and TRBJ2-1; D uncertain. Between the trimmed V and J ends, which lost 0 bases and 7 bases, there was a span of 4 bases. The CDR3 is 11 residues long. Germline CDR1 GKSSPN, CDR2 SITVG. Incomplete CDR3 DNA: TGTGCCTGGAGTCTCCGGGCTGAGCAGTTC. Its protein is CAWSLRAEQF. The whole CDR3 sequence reads CAWSLRAEQFF.

On this clone itself: Mouse names are used for the genes. The read stops 1 residue short of the end of the CDR3; the missing end is completed from the germline J gene. J is TRBJ2-4 and V is TRBV29; 10 bases fit TRBD1. This CDR3 is built from 12 residues. Unmatched junction bases numbered 0, after V lost 6 bases and J lost 6 bases. The germline V gene has CDR1 MSHET and CDR2 SYDVDS. The CDR3 DNA, read in part, is TGTGCTAGCAGGACAGGGGGCAACACCTTGTAC. As protein: CASRTGGNTLY. The CDR3 in full is CASRTGGNTLYF.

Remarks on this clone: Here the gene names and germline are mouse. The CDR3 end is not reached by the read, which stops 1 residue before it; the germline J gene fills it in. This chain joins TRBV12-1 and TRBJ2-7, with D perhaps matching TRBD2 (7 bases). Between the trimmed V and J ends, which lost 0 bases and 3 bases, there was a span of 11 bases. Germline CDR1 reads SGHSN; CDR2 reads HYEKVE. The CDR3 length is 14 residues. CDR3 sequence reads: CASSLYGGLYEQYF. CDR3 DNA (partial): TGTGCCAGCTCTCTCTATGGGGGGCTCTATGAACAGTAC.

Regarding this clone: The genes and germline here are from mouse. Sequencing ends 1 residue short of the CDR3 end; the germline J gene provides the rest. The chain couples TRBV26 to TRBJ1-1; no clear D. The ends were cut back, 2 bases at V and 1 base at J, with 5 bases in the middle. Germline CDR1 reads KGHPV; CDR2 reads FQNQEV (reference sequence). The CDR3 runs 13 residues. CDR3 region: CASSLKGNTEVFF. Incomplete CDR3 DNA: TGTGCCAGCAGTCTGAAGGGGAACACAGAAGTCTTC.

This clone was counted only a few times. Gene names and germline refer to mouse. The read comes to an end 1 residue before the CDR3 does, leaving the germline J gene to fill in the end. The rearrangement uses TRBV1 and TRBJ2-5; D unclear. Germline-derived CDR1 and CDR2 are NSQYPW and LRSPGD (reference sequence). The CDR3 runs to 15 residues. V was pared by 0 bases and J by 0 bases, with 7 bases between. The CDR3 protein is CTCSADLGNQDTQYF. The sequenced CDR3 bases are TGCACCTGCAGTGCAGATCTCGGGAACCAAGACACCCAGTAC.

Remarks on this clone: Germline and genes: mouse. Partial CDR3 DNA: TGTGCCAGCAGTCTGGTGGGACAGAAAAACACCTTGTAC. Translated: CASSLVGQKNTLY. The whole CDR3 is CASSLVGQKNTLYF. The chain couples TRBV26 to TRBJ2-4, with 7 bases that match TRBD1. The sequenced fragment ends 1 residue before the CDR3 boundary, so the rest is inferred from the germline J gene. Germline values: CDR1 KGHPV, CDR2 FQNQEV (reference sequence). The junction had 3 bases not matched to a gene; V was cut back by 2 bases and J by 4 bases. The CDR3 consists of 14 residues.

Of note for this clone: Here the gene names and germline are mouse. Read coverage stops 1 residue before the CDR3 terminus; the germline J gene supplies the remainder. The chain has TRBV12-1 and TRBJ1-1, with 8 bases matching TRBD1. This CDR3 has 15 amino acids. V was pared by 0 bases and J by 6 bases, with 8 bases of the junction left unmatched. CDR1 and CDR2 from the germline V gene are SGHSN and HYEKVE. The covered CDR3 bases are TGTGCCAGCTCTCTCGCGGCAGGGGGCGCCTCAGAAGTCTTC. It encodes CASSLAAGGASEVF. The CDR3 as a whole reads CASSLAAGGASEVFF. Drawing the rest from reference TRBV12-1 and TRBJ1-1, the complete variable domain is DSGVVQSPRHIIKEKGGRSVLTCIPISGHSNVVWYQQTLGKELKFLIQHYEKVERDKGFLPSRFSVQQFDDYHSEMNMSALELEDSAMYFCASSLAAGGASEVFFGKGTRLTVV.

This clone was seen only a few times. The listed genes are named as in mouse. CDR3 amino acids: CASSLHWGSSYEQYF. The sequenced CDR3 bases are TGTGCCAGCTCTCTCCACTGGGGTAGCTCCTATGAACAGTAC. The chain has TRBV12-1 and TRBJ2-7; the match to TRBD2 covers 7 bases. The read halts 1 residue ahead of the CDR3 end, with the missing end drawn from the germline J gene. After removal of 0 bases from V and 0 bases from J, the junction contained 4 bases not matched to a gene. CDR1 and CDR2 (germline): SGHSN, HYEKVE. The CDR3 totals 15 residues.

This clone was counted a few times. The genes are named according to mouse. The read terminates 1 residue before the CDR3 end, so the remaining end is supplied by the germline J gene. V and J are TRBV26 and TRBJ2-2; possibly TRBD1 for D (5 bases). Trimming took 3 bases from V and 2 from J, leaving 7 bases between them. The CDR3 contains 14 residues. The V gene's germline CDR1 is KGHPV and CDR2 FQNQEV (reference sequence). CDR3 DNA, as far as it was read: TGTGCCAGCAGTCTCAGGGTCAACACCGGGCAGCTCTAC. Protein: CASSLRVNTGQLY. The whole CDR3 protein is CASSLRVNTGQLYF. The full variable domain, in which reference TRBV26 and TRBJ2-2 provide the parts outside the CDR3, is NSKVIQTPRYLVKGQGQKAKMRCIPEKGHPVVFWYQQNKNNEFKFLINFQNQEVLQQIDMTEKRFSAECPSNSPCSLEIQSSEAGDSALYLCASSLRVNTGQLYFGEGSKLTVL.

As to this clone: Germline and genes here are mouse. The read falls 1 residue short of the CDR3 end, and the missing part is taken from the germline J gene. The rearrangement uses TRBV19 and TRBJ2-7, with TRBD2 matching over 13 bases. Germline values: CDR1 FNHDT, CDR2 SITEND (reference sequence). The CDR3 sequence is 15 residues long. With 5 bases clipped from V and 6 bases from J, the junction kept 8 bases outside the gene matches. The CDR3 reads CASSRDWGGLIEQYF. The covered CDR3 bases are TGTGCCAGCAGCCGGGACTGGGGGGGGTTAATTGAACAGTAC.